This TCR beta chain stems from a study of T cells after yellow fever vaccination. Germline CDR1 ENHRY, CDR2 SYGVKD. This CDR3 is built from 11 residues. Between the trimmed V and J ends, which lost 3 bases and 7 bases, there was a span of 7 bases. This clonotype was observed a handful of times. What it binds is unknown. Whole-study results and caveats: The study found a weaker secondary response that peaked faster, day 5 versus 15.

UMIs were added to TCR cDNA along with a universal primer site when it was made by 5'RACE template switching. Via MiXCR, TCRdb re-called the 5' RACE reads, giving one row per CDR3 protein. The sample contains a few hundred thousand distinct CDR3 sequences, less than 20% of which appear only once. This sequence was found in a man aged 18 to 29 who received the YFV17D yellow fever vaccine. The sample here was PBMCs, taken more than 4 days after the first yellow fever vaccination. V gene TRBV10-3 combines with J gene TRBJ2-7; D is ambiguous. CDR3 DNA: TGTGCCATCAGTGAATCGGTTGAGCAGTACTTC. This codes for CAISESVEQYF.